The entry below describes one T cell receptor (beta chain). As handled by the study authors: Amplified reference gene primers provided the basis for estimating nucleated cell counts. TCRdb's table, derived via immunoSEQ multiplex PCR, lists solely in-frame clones and lacks some. V and J calls and clone size are copied from that table; D and trimming were computed from the DNA. The profile shows about 70,000 clones, more than 85% of them singletons. In germline, CDR1 is SGHTA, CDR2 FQGTGA. J gave up 1 base and V 1 base, and 3 bases lay outside the gene matches. This CDR3 has 17 amino acids. The data belong to a study of blood T cell repertoires in COVID-19. For the study at large: The study drew acute and convalescent COVID-19 samples from the United States, Italy and Spain. T cells, B-cell-depleted T cells, or PBMCs provided the cDNA or gDNA that served as material.

The sequenced material came from peripheral blood. This chain joins TRBV7-3 and TRBJ2-3; 12 bases fit TRBD2. This TCR was sampled from a man in his 70s with active COVID-19. The CDR3 DNA reads TGTGCCAGCAGCTTAATCGGGACTAGCGGGCGCACAGATACGCAGTATTTT. It yields the protein CASSLIGTSGRTDTQYF.